Included here is one T cell receptor (beta chain) sequence, with context. Its matching antigen is unknown. Data came from immunoSEQ multiplex PCR; TCRdb stores just in-frame clones and leaves some out. Of 56,000 or so clones in the sample, roughly 80% are singletons; the top ten hold around 16%. This sample is part of a study of radiotherapy plus CTLA-4 blockade in lung cancer. In the study overall: Objective responses were documented in under 20% of patients, with disease control in about 28%.

Trimming pared 6 bases from V and 4 bases from J, leaving 16 bases between. This CDR3 comprises 14 residues. In germline, CDR1 is WNHNN, CDR2 SYGVQD (reference sequence). Study-wide results and caveats: An expansion of tumor-derived TCR clones occurred in blood after radiotherapy plus ipilimumab.

This receptor was obtained from a human donor with non-small cell lung cancer who had a complete response to radiotherapy plus ipilimumab. V gene TRBV10-1 combines with J gene TRBJ2-7; possibly TRBD2 for D (6 bases). This sample comprised peripheral blood, obtained from a patient treated with radiotherapy plus ipilimumab. The CDR3 coding sequence is TGCGCCAGCAGCGGGACCAGAGGAGGGTACGAGCAGTACTTC. As protein: CASSGTRGGYEQYF.